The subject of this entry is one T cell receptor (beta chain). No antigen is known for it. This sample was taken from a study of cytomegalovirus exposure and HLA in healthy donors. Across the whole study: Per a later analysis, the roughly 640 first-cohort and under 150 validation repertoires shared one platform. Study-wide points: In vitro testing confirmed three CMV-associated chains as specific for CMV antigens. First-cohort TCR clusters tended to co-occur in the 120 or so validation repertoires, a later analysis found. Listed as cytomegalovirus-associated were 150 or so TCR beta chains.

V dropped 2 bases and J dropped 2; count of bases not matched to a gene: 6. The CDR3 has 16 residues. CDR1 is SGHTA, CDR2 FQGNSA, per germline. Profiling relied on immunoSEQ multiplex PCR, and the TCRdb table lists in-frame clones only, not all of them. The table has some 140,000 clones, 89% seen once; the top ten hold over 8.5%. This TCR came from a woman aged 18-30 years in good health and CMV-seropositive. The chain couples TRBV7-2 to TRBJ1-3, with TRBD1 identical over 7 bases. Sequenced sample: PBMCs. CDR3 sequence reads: CASSLRRGGAGNTIYF. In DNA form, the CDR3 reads TGTGCCAGCAGCTTAAGAAGAGGGGGCGCTGGAAACACCATATATTTT.